Listed here is a single TCR beta chain. Its matching antigen is unknown. cDNA libraries for TCR beta contained unique molecular identifiers. Input amounts of roughly 1 to 10 million T cells were used. These gave around 500,000 cDNA molecules, so each molecule approximated one T cell. A single record per CDR3 protein comes from TCRdb applying MiXCR to the PCR reads. This sample yields about 770,000 distinct CDR3 sequences, of which roughly 50% are seen a single time; 4.9% belongs to the top ten. The sample is drawn from a study of post-analysis software for immune sequencing data. The overall study: The patients showed relapsing-remitting, secondary progressive and progressive-relapsing multiple sclerosis courses. Notes on the study in general: Pronounced co-clustering by F measure was evident among identically batched samples. Elevated frequency relative to controls characterized roughly 5 TRBV segments in patients, TRBV5-6, TRBV5-1 and TRBV20-1 among them. Multiple sclerosis patients showed significantly lower normalized Chao1 diversity than controls did.

Germline V gene lookup returns CDR1 SGHVS and CDR2 FNYEAQ. The CDR3 covers 13 residues. The ends were cut back, 4 bases at V and 9 bases at J, with 14 bases in the middle. The receptor's source is a girl aged 5-17 years with multiple sclerosis. Sequences were obtained from blood. The gene calls are TRBV7-6 and TRBJ2-3, with D perhaps matching TRBD2 (6 bases). The CDR3 sequence: CASSSPRTNTQYF. The CDR3 DNA reads TGTGCCAGCAGCTCCCCCCGGACTAACACGCAGTATTTT.